The rows below give T cell receptor beta chains drawn from one sample of a study of beta chain features in type 1 diabetes. This table comes from immunoSEQ multiplex PCR, and its TCRdb copy is limited to in-frame clones, with some not included. Seen here are hundreds of thousands of clones, roughly an eighth observed once, and the top ten hold around 0.04%. The material sequenced was naive CD4+ T cells from blood. Receptor source: a man younger than 30 with type 1 diabetes. The conserved cysteine and the conserved F or W are not part of the CDR3 here. D genes are given only for firm matches.

D gene,J gene,V gene,CDR3 protein
TRBD2,TRBJ2-5,TRBV19,ASSISRGSSGTQY
TRBD2,TRBJ2-5,TRBV5-1,ASSLLAGTETQY
-,TRBJ2-6,TRBV10-2,ASSEWGTGANVLT
-,TRBJ2-5,TRBV7-7,ASSPGPQETQY
-,TRBJ2-3,TRBV11-2,ASRLPGARPDTQY
TRBD1,TRBJ2-7,TRBV28,ASSSYTRDSNAEQY
-,TRBJ2-1,TRBV29-1,SVAPQETYNEQF
TRBD1,TRBJ1-2,TRBV14,ASSQRTGDGYT
TRBD2,TRBJ2-3,TRBV9,ASSVLAGSSTDTQY
-,TRBJ1-5,TRBV10-2,ASSEFRGSGPQH
TRBD1,TRBJ2-7,TRBV6-5,ASSYSSSRGYYEQY
-,TRBJ2-3,TRBV11-2,ASSLGLDHTQY
TRBD1,TRBJ1-2,TRBV6-5,ASRKPGQIGSYT
-,TRBJ1-4,TRBV9,ASSVGGTREKLF
-,TRBJ1-5,TRBV7-2,ASSPRGGGQPQH
-,TRBJ2-1,TRBV5-1,ASTQLSNEQF
-,TRBJ1-1,TRBV18,ASSQGLTEAF
-,TRBJ2-5,TRBV7-2,ASSLGWQGEETQY
TRBD1,TRBJ2-7,TRBV25-1,ASSEPHRGEQY
TRBD1,TRBJ1-2,TRBV15,ATSRAGQGDYGYT
TRBD2,TRBJ2-3,TRBV10-2,ASGLAGESSTDTQY